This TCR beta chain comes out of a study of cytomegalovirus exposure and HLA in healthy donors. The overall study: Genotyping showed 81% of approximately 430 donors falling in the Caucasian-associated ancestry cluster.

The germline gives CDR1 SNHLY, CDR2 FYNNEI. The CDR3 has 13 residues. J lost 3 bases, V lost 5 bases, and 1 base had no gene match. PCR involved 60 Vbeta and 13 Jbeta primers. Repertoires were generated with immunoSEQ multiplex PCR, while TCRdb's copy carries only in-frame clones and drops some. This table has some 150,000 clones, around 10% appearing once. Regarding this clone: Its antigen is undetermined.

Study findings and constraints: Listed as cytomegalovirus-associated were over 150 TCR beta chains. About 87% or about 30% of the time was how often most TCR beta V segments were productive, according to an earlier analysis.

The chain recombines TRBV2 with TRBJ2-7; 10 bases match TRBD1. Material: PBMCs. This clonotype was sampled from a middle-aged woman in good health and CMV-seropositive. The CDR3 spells CASSRDRGYEQYF. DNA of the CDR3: TGTGCCAGCAGTCGGGACAGGGGCTACGAGCAGTACTTC.